Listed here are 32 T cell receptor beta chains from one sample, sequenced in a study of CD8 T cells in ankylosing spondylitis. TCRdb reprocessed the 5' RACE reads with MiXCR, giving one entry per CDR3 protein. The data contain around 340,000 distinct CDR3 sequences, roughly 14% of them singletons. The sample comprised blood, either unsorted or a sorted T cell fraction (not recorded which). The receptors derive from a male donor with ankylosing spondylitis or in good health (not recorded which).

The J gene is TRBJ2-5, the V gene TRBV5-1, with D possibly being TRBD1 or TRBD2 (5 bases each). Germline V gene lookup returns CDR1 SGHRS and CDR2 YFSETQ. The CDR3 is 14 residues long. The ends were cut back, 4 bases at V and 1 base at J, with 11 bases in the middle. The CDR3: CASSVGRSQETQYF. The CDR3 nucleotides read TGCGCCAGCAGCGTGGGACGGAGCCAAGAGACCCAGTACTTC.

Ten or more counts support this clonotype. This chain joins TRBV6-1 and TRBJ2-3; D perhaps matches TRBD1 (6 bases). The CDR3 sequence is 13 residues long. Germline CDR1 and CDR2: MNHNS and SASEGT. Trimming shortened V by 10 bases and J by 6 bases, and 17 bases separated the two germline ends. CDR3 sequence: CATHRDIPDTQYF. The CDR3 DNA follows: TGTGCCACACACCGGGACATTCCGGATACGCAGTATTTT.

In this sample, this clonotype turned up a few times. This sequence joins TRBV12-3 or TRBV12-4 and TRBJ1-1; D possibly corresponds to TRBD1 (5 bases). This CDR3 has 14 amino acids. The CDR3 nucleotides read TGTGCTACAAAAGGGGAGGCGATGAACACTGAAGCTTTCTTT. Its protein is CATKGEAMNTEAFF.

This clonotype appeared many times. J is TRBJ1-2 and V is TRBV5-1; tentative D call: TRBD1 (5 bases). Germline V lookup: CDR1 SGHRS, CDR2 YFSETQ. V gave up 7 bases and J gave up 6 bases, with 19 bases separating them. This CDR3 contains 14 residues. Written as DNA, the CDR3 is TGCGCCAGCTCCCCGGGGCATGTATCGGATGGCTACACCTTC. This codes for CASSPGHVSDGYTF.

The rearrangement uses TRBV3-1 and TRBJ2-2, with TRBD2 matching 12 bases. V shed 1 base, J shed 9 bases, and the junction held 6 bases outside the gene matches. CDR1 and CDR2 (germline): LGHDT, YNNKEL (reference sequence). The CDR3 runs to 16 residues. Here the CDR3 reads CASSQARTSGTWELFF. The CDR3 DNA reads as TGTGCCAGCAGCCAAGCTAGGACTAGCGGGACATGGGAGCTGTTTTTT.

This clonotype was picked up a small number of times. V is TRBV4-1 and J is TRBJ1-4; 9 bases match TRBD1. The V gene's germline CDR1 is MGHRA and CDR2 YSYEKL. CDR3 length: 17 residues. Trimming at V came to 4 bases and at J to 7 bases, leaving 13 bases not matched to a gene. CDR3: CASSPKRAGQGIEKLFF. CDR3 nucleotide sequence: TGCGCCAGCAGCCCAAAGAGAGCGGGACAGGGTATTGAAAAACTGTTTTTT.

This clonotype was detected only a few times. This chain links TRBV7-9 with TRBJ1-1, with TRBD1 matching over 8 bases. CDR1 and CDR2 (germline): SEHNR, FQNEAQ (reference sequence). This CDR3 has 16 amino acids. The V gene end was trimmed by 4 bases and the J gene end by 4 bases; junction bases not matched to a gene: 11. CDR3 sequence: CASSSDREIFRTEAFF. CDR3 DNA: TGTGCCAGCAGCTCGGACAGGGAGATATTTCGCACTGAAGCTTTCTTT.

This clonotype was picked up a small number of times. The chain joins TRBV10-3 to TRBJ2-7; 10 nucleotides align to TRBD1. Trimming at V came to 0 bases and at J to 8 bases, leaving 10 bases not matched to a gene. This CDR3 region has 16 residues. From germline, CDR1 is ENHRY and CDR2 SYGVKD. CDR3 in amino acids: CAISESMGQGKTKQYF. The CDR3 nucleotides are TGTGCCATCAGTGAGTCTATGGGACAGGGGAAAACAAAGCAGTACTTC.

This clonotype showed up just a few times. The rearrangement joins TRBV20-1 to TRBJ2-3, with D tentatively TRBD1 (6 bases). V dropped 3 bases and J dropped 1 base, with 11 bases sitting between them. Germline assignment: CDR1 DFQATT and CDR2 SNEGSKA (reference sequence). There are 14 residues in the CDR3. CDR3 coding DNA: TGCAGTGCTAGGCTTGGACAGCGCACAGATACGCAGTATTTT. Protein sequence: CSARLGQRTDTQYF.

This chain uses TRBV30 with TRBJ2-1; TRBD2 is a possible D gene (5 bases). The ends were cut back, 3 bases at V and 2 bases at J, with 11 bases in the middle. The V gene's germline CDR1 is GTSNPN and CDR2 SVGIG (reference sequence). The CDR3 contains 14 residues. The chain's CDR3 is CAWSAGLPYNEQFF. CDR3 DNA sequence: TGTGCCTGGAGCGCGGGCCTGCCCTACAATGAGCAGTTCTTC.

This clonotype was seen more than once but under ten times. The chain links TRBV6-5 to TRBJ1-1; no firm D call. With 1 base removed from V and 3 bases from J, the gap between germline ends came to 12 bases. Germline V CDR1 and CDR2: MNHEY, SVGAGI. This CDR3 has 15 amino acids. CDR3: CASSYLPRGDTEAFF. DNA of the CDR3: TGTGCCAGCAGTTACTTGCCCCGGGGTGACACTGAAGCTTTCTTT.

V usage is TRBV7-2 and J usage is TRBJ2-2; D is undetermined. The CDR3 has 13 residues. Germline V gives CDR1 SGHTA, CDR2 FQGNSA. V lost 4 bases to trimming and J lost 4 bases, with 7 bases between them. The CDR3 bases are TGTGCCAGCAGCTGGGTCGCCACCGGGGAGCTGTTTTTT. This gives the protein CASSWVATGELFF.

The V and J genes are TRBV5-1 and TRBJ2-1, with 8 bases that match TRBD2. Germline V CDR1 and CDR2: SGHRS, YFSETQ. This CDR3 has 16 residues. V shed 4 bases and J 7 bases; nucleotides not matched to a gene: 13. The CDR3 loop is CASSLPGAGVRNEQFF. The CDR3 DNA follows: TGCGCCAGCAGCCTCCCGGGAGCGGGAGTGCGGAATGAGCAGTTCTTC.

This clonotype came up many times. V and J are TRBV5-1 and TRBJ2-1; 15 positions match TRBD2. The germline V gene encodes CDR1 SGHRS and CDR2 YFSETQ. With V trimmed by 5 bases and J by 5 bases, 5 bases remained unmatched. The CDR3 has 16 residues. CDR3 sequence (DNA): TGCGCCAGCAGGGAGGGACTAGCGGGAGGCGACAATGAGCAGTTCTTC. This encodes CASREGLAGGDNEQFF.

This rearrangement joins TRBV3-1 to TRBJ2-1, with 8 bases lining up with TRBD2. V shed 4 bases and J 3 bases; nucleotides not matched to a gene: 11. CDR3 length: 17 residues. Germline V CDR1 and CDR2: LGHDT, YNNKEL (reference sequence). CDR3 in amino acids: CASSLSSGRGIYNEQFF. Written as DNA, the CDR3 is TGTGCCAGCAGCCTCTCCAGCGGGAGAGGGATCTACAATGAGCAGTTCTTC.

This clonotype was recorded at least ten times. This rearrangement joins TRBV10-3 to TRBJ1-5, with D unclear. Germline V gives CDR1 ENHRY, CDR2 SYGVKD. The CDR3 consists of 13 residues. Deletions cut 11 bases from V and 3 bases from J, with 14 bases between. Here the CDR3 DNA reads TGTGCCGCGGGCGCGGGGATCAATCAGCCCCAGCATTTT. This gives the protein CAAGAGINQPQHF.

The chain uses TRBV2 and TRBJ1-3; D uncertain. Germline V gives CDR1 SNHLY, CDR2 FYNNEI. Trimming removed 4 bases from V and 11 bases from J, with 9 bases in between. The CDR3 has 11 residues. CDR3 bases: TGTGCCAGCAGTGGGGTCGGATCCATATATTTT. Its protein product is CASSGVGSIYF.

This clonotype was observed at least ten times. CDR3 in DNA: TGTGCCAGCAGTTTAGCGCTGGGACAGGGAGGCGATACGCAGTATTTT. This sequence encodes CASSLALGQGGDTQYF. The chain employs TRBV12-3 or TRBV12-4 and TRBJ2-3, with 9 bases fitting TRBD1. Trimming cost V 0 bases and J 6 bases; bases outside gene matches: 7. CDR3 size: 16 residues.

This clonotype occurred many times. The V call is TRBV12-3 or TRBV12-4, the J call TRBJ1-1; D uncertain. Trimming took 3 bases from V and 2 from J, leaving 7 bases between them. The CDR3 length is 13 residues. DNA for the CDR3: TGTGCCAGCAGTTTCGAGGTCAACACTGAAGCTTTCTTT. This translates into CASSFEVNTEAFF.

This chain joins TRBV19 and TRBJ2-7; maybe TRBD2 (5 bases). CDR1 and CDR2 from the germline V gene are LNHDA and SQIVND (reference sequence). The V gene lost 5 bases and the J gene lost 5 bases, with 22 bases spanning the gap. The CDR3 spans 16 residues. CDR3 nucleotide sequence: TGTGCCAGTAGTGACTACGGCGGTAGGGCCGGCGACGAGCAGTACTTC. This sequence encodes CASSDYGGRAGDEQYF.

This sequence joins TRBV12-3 or TRBV12-4 and TRBJ1-2; tentatively, D is TRBD1 (5 bases). The V end was cut by 8 bases, the J end by 7 bases, with 20 bases between. The length of the CDR3 is 14 residues. The chain's CDR3 is CASRRGGALFGYTF. The CDR3 DNA reads TGTGCCAGCCGTCGAGGTGGGGCACTTTTTGGCTACACCTTC.

This clonotype was counted between two and nine times. The V and J genes are TRBV6-1 and TRBJ1-5; TRBD1 is a possible D gene (5 bases). Germline CDR1 reads MNHNS; CDR2 reads SASEGT. This CDR3 is built from 12 residues. The V and J ends lost 8 bases and 1 base respectively, with 6 bases between them. CDR3: CASGASNQPQHF. CDR3 in DNA: TGTGCCAGCGGGGCGAGCAATCAGCCCCAGCATTTT.

This clonotype was counted between two and nine times. The chain carries TRBV6-6 and TRBJ1-1; TRBD1 is a possible D gene (6 bases). This CDR3 contains 12 residues. Germline values: CDR1 MNHNY, CDR2 SVGAGI (reference sequence). V lost 7 bases to trimming and J lost 12 bases, with 18 bases between them. CDR3 nucleotide sequence: TGTGCCAGCAAACGGACAGAAGTGACGACTTTCTTT. It codes for CASKRTEVTTFF.

This clonotype was recorded a few times. The chain uses TRBV5-1 and TRBJ2-5; D remains ambiguous. This CDR3 region has 13 residues. Trimming took off 1 base at V and 5 bases at J, with 9 bases between the two ends. Germline V gene lookup returns CDR1 SGHRS and CDR2 YFSETQ. This CDR3 reads CASSLSEGETQYF. CDR3 nucleotides: TGCGCCAGCAGCTTGTCCGAAGGGGAGACCCAGTACTTC.

This clonotype was recorded at least ten times. This CDR3 is CASSLFVGEKLFF. In DNA form, the CDR3 reads TGTGCCAGCAGCTTATTCGTGGGGGAAAAACTGTTTTTT. The rearrangement links TRBV5-6 to TRBJ1-4; D call uncertain. The CDR3 consists of 13 residues. The germline V gene encodes CDR1 SGHDT and CDR2 YYEEEE. V dropped 2 bases and J dropped 8 bases, with 10 bases sitting between them.

This clonotype has just a few counts. The rearrangement joins TRBV5-1 to TRBJ2-1; 7 positions match TRBD1. From germline, CDR1 is SGHRS and CDR2 YFSETQ. This CDR3 contains 13 residues. Trimming removed 5 bases from V and 7 bases from J; junction bases left unmatched: 6. The CDR3 DNA follows: TGCGCCAGCAGAGAGGCAGGGGGAAATGAGCAGTTCTTC. It specifies CASREAGGNEQFF.

This clonotype turned up a few times. The V call is TRBV10-3, the J call TRBJ1-1, with 8 positions matching TRBD1. The trim removed 4 bases at V and 1 base at J, leaving 8 bases unmatched. The CDR3 spans 16 residues. Germline CDR1 is ENHRY and CDR2 is SYGVKD. CDR3 bases: TGTGCCATCAGTGGAGGGACAGGCCGACCGAACACTGAAGCTTTCTTT. Protein: CAISGGTGRPNTEAFF.

The genes are TRBV12-3 or TRBV12-4 and TRBJ1-2; tentatively, D is TRBD1 (5 bases). The V end lost 5 bases, the J end lost 2 bases, and 15 bases lay between the germline ends. This CDR3 is 15 amino acids long. The CDR3 here is CASSLTGTDNYGYTF. DNA for the CDR3: TGTGCCAGCAGTCTTACCGGGACCGACAACTATGGCTACACCTTC.

The sample holds a few counts of this clonotype. DNA for the CDR3: TGTGCCAGCAGTTTGTCCAGGGATGGCACCATATATTTT. Translated: CASSLSRDGTIYF. The chain links TRBV12-3 or TRBV12-4 to TRBJ1-3; a possible D gene is TRBD1 (5 bases). CDR3 size: 13 residues. V was cut by 3 bases and J by 9 bases, with 12 bases left in between.

This clonotype has at least ten counts. The gene calls are TRBV7-8 and TRBJ2-1; 8 bases are a match to TRBD1. CDR3 length: 16 amino acids. Germline assignment: CDR1 SGHVS and CDR2 FQNEAQ. The V segment lost 7 bases and the J segment 1 base; nucleotides outside the gene matches: 9. The DNA of the CDR3 is TGTGCCAGCACCAGGGGGCTTAACCCATCCTACAATGAGCAGTTCTTC. Amino acids: CASTRGLNPSYNEQFF.

This clonotype has only a few counts. The chain joins TRBV5-1 to TRBJ2-7; D might be TRBD2 (6 bases). The germline gives CDR1 SGHRS, CDR2 YFSETQ. The V end was cut by 5 bases, the J end by 4 bases, with 28 bases between. The CDR3 loop spans 18 amino acids. The CDR3 coding sequence is TGCGCCAGCAGTCACCGAGGTTACCAGGCGGGACGGGTGTACGAGCAGTACTTC. This encodes CASSHRGYQAGRVYEQYF.

This clonotype has more than one count but fewer than ten. The rearrangement joins TRBV11-3 to TRBJ1-1; D is possibly TRBD1 (5 bases). In germline, CDR1 is SGHNT, CDR2 YENEEA. V gave up 5 bases and J gave up 3 bases, with 19 bases separating them. This CDR3 has 16 residues. CDR3 loop: CASSREGGATDTEAFF. DNA for the CDR3: TGTGCCAGCAGCCGGGAGGGAGGGGCCACGGACACTGAAGCTTTCTTT.